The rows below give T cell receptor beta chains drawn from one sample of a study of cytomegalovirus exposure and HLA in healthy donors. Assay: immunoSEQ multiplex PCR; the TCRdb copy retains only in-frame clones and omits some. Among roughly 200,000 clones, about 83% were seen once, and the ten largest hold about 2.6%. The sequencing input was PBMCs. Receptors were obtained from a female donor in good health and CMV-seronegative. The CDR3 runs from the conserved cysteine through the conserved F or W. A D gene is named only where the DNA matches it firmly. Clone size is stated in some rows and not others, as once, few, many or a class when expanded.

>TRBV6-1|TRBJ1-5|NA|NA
CASSLEGGGNQPQHF
TGTGCCAGCAGCCTTGAAGGCGGCGGCAATCAGCCCCAGCATTTT
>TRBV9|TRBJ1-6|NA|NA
CASSVAFTDSPLHF
TGTGCCAGCAGCGTAGCTTTTACAGATTCACCCCTCCACTTT
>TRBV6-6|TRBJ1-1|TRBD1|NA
CASSLDRFGAFF
TGTGCCAGCAGCCTGGACAGGTTTGGGGCTTTCTTT
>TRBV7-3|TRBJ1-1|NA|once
CASSLYMNTEAFF
TGTGCCAGCAGCTTATATATGAACACTGAAGCTTTCTTT
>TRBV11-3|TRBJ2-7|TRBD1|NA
CASSLDLGGTGGYEQYF
TGTGCCAGCAGCTTAGATCTCGGAGGGACAGGGGGCTACGAGCAGTACTTC
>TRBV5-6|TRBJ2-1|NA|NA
CASRHRQKNEQFF
TGTGCCAGCAGGCATCGACAGAAGAATGAGCAGTTCTTC
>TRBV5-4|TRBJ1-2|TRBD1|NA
CASSWRTGAYGYTF
TGTGCCAGCAGCTGGAGGACAGGGGCCTATGGCTACACCTTC
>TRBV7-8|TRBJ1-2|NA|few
CASSLIGQINYGYTF
TGTGCCAGCAGCTTGATAGGACAGATTAACTATGGCTACACCTTC
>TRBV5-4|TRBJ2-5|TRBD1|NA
CASSLDRGQTQYF
TGTGCCAGCAGCTTGGACAGGGGACAGACCCAGTACTTC
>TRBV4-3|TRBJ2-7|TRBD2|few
CASSQVASGSYEQYF
TGCGCCAGCAGCCAAGTGGCTAGCGGGAGCTACGAGCAGTACTTC